This T cell receptor (beta chain) appears in the sequencing data of a study of monozygotic twins with inflammatory bowel disease. Germline CDR1 is DFQATT and CDR2 is SNEGSKA (reference sequence). This CDR3 is built from 13 residues. Template switching was used to attach UMIs, which incorporated a 6-nucleotide sample barcode. TCRdb re-called the 5' RACE reads; every CDR3 protein appears as one record, without DNA. The table lists roughly 320,000 distinct CDR3 sequences, with approximately 5.9% in the top ten. The chain has TRBV20-1 and TRBJ1-5. The TCR sequence derives from a human donor with ulcerative colitis or Crohn's disease, or a healthy co-twin of an affected twin (not recorded which). What was sequenced was blood. The CDR3 loop is CSATDRRDQPQHF.